At least ten counts were recorded for the clone carrying this T cell receptor (beta chain). What it binds is not known. The entry originates in a study of T cells after yellow fever vaccination. Findings and caveats of the study: Most primary-vaccination clones recurred post-booster (around 95% CD4, more than 85% CD8).

Via MiXCR, TCRdb re-called the 5' RACE reads, giving one row per CDR3 protein. Found here are 100,000 to 150,000 distinct CDR3 sequences, approximately 9% of them singletons; the top ten hold around 40%. Germline V gene data show CDR1 as MNHNY and CDR2 as SVGAGI (reference sequence). CDR3 length: 14 residues. V was pared by 5 bases and J by 1 base, with 9 bases between. The sample in question was CD8+ T cells sorted from PBMCs, obtained on the day of the yellow fever booster vaccination. The chain links TRBV6-6 to TRBJ1-5, with D maybe TRBD1 (5 bases). This receptor was identified in a man younger than 30 who received the YFV17D yellow fever vaccine. CDR3: CASSEGPSNQPQHF. The DNA of the CDR3 is TGTGCCAGCAGTGAGGGGCCCAGCAATCAGCCCCAGCATTTT.